At least ten counts were recorded for the clone carrying this T cell receptor beta chain. Its antigen remains unidentified. The template used for profiling TCR beta VDJ and CDR3 was genomic DNA. TCRdb independently ran MiXCR on the reads; one entry per CDR3 protein. This table has under 200,000 distinct CDR3 sequences, approximately 48% appearing once. Sequencing was done on patients that had shown CD8+CD57+ cell expansion by flow cytometry. Severe acquired aplastic anemia was the diagnosis recorded for all patients. This sample is part of a study of CD8+CD57+ T cells in acquired aplastic anemia. Study summary: Recorded DNA amounts for sorted CD4+ and CD8+ cells had an average of roughly 3.4 ug.

Study-level points and caveats: Sharing between patients and controls was observed for around 30 CD8+ CDR3 sequences. Patients and healthy controls showed no significant CD8+ Simpson's diversity difference.

The sample was sorted CD4+, CD8+, or CD8+CD57+ T cells (not recorded which) from PBMCs. The sequence came from a human donor with aplastic anemia.

The CDR3, as DNA: TGCAGTGCTAGTCGCGGACAGGGTCAGCCCCAGCATTTT. Translating it yields CSASRGQGQPQHF. The J gene is TRBJ1-5, the V gene TRBV20-1, with 8 bases lining up with TRBD1. The germline gives CDR1 DFQATT, CDR2 SNEGSKA (reference sequence). This CDR3 contains 13 residues. The junction had 4 bases not matched to a gene; V was cut back by 3 bases and J by 6 bases.